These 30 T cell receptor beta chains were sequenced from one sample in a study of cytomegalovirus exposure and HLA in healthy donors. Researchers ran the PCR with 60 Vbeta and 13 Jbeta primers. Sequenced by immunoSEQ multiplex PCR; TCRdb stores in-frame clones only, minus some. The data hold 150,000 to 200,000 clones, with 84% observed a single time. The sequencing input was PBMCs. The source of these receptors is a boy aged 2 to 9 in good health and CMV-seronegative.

The CDR3 DNA sequence: TGCGCCAGCTCCCGGGACAGGGGAGGAGGCACTGAAGCTTTCTTT. The encoded protein is CASSRDRGGGTEAFF. The V and J genes are TRBV5-1 and TRBJ1-1; 10 bases fit TRBD1. Germline CDR1 and CDR2: SGHRS and YFSETQ. Trimming took 7 bases from V and 4 from J; bases not matched to a gene: 10. CDR3 size: 15 residues. Drawing the rest from reference TRBV5-1 and TRBJ1-1, the complete variable domain is KAGVTQTPRYLIKTRGQQVTLSCSPISGHRSVSWYQQTPGQGLQFLFEYFSETQRNKGNFPGRFSGRQFSNSRSEMNVSTLELGDSALYLCASSRDRGGGTEAFFGQGTRLTVV.

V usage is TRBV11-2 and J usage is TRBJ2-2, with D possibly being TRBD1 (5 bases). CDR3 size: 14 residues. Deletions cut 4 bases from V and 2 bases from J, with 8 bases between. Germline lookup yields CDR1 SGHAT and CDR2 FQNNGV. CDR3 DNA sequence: TGTGCCAGCAGCTCGACAGTAAACACCGGGGAGCTGTTTTTT. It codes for CASSSTVNTGELFF.

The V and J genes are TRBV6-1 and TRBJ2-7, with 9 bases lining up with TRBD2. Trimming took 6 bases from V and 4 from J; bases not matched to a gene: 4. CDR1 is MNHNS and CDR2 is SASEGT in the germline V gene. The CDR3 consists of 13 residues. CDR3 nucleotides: TGTGCCAGCAGCGAAAGCGGGAGGTACGAGCAGTACTTC. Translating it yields CASSESGRYEQYF.

CDR3 region: CASSVDSFSYNEQFF. The DNA of the CDR3 is TGTGCCAGCAGCGTAGACAGCTTCTCCTACAATGAGCAGTTCTTC. The chain is built from TRBV9 and TRBJ2-1, with no clear D. Trimming removed 0 bases at V and 0 bases at J, with 7 bases between. Germline CDR1 SGDLS, CDR2 YYNGEE. The CDR3 extends over 15 amino acids.

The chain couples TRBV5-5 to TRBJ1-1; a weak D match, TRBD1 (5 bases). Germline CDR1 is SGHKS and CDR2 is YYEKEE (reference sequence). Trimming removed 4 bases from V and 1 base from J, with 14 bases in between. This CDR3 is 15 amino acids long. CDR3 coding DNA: TGTGCCAGCAGCCCCCCAATAACAGGGAACACTGAAGCTTTCTTT. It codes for CASSPPITGNTEAFF.

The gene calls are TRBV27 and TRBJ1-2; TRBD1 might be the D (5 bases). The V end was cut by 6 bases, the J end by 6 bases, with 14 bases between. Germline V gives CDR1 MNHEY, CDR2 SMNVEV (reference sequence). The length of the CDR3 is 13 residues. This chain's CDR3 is CASSMGGRDGYTF. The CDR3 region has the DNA TGTGCCAGCAGCATGGGGGGACGAGATGGCTACACCTTC.

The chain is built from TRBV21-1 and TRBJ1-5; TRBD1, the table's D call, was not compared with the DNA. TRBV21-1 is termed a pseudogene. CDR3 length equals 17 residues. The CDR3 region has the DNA TGTGCCAGCCCCGCAGGACAGGGGTTTAGGAGCAATCAGCCCCAGCATTTT. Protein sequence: CASPAGQGFRSNQPQHF.

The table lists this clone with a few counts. The CDR3 sequence is CASSFLTGGKSGANVLTF. The CDR3 DNA is TGTGCCAGCAGCTTCTTGACAGGGGGCAAATCTGGGGCCAACGTCCTGACTTTC. The genes are TRBV7-9 and TRBJ2-6, with 10 bases that match TRBD1. Per the germline V gene, CDR1 is SEHNR and CDR2 is FQNEAQ (reference sequence). J was trimmed by 1 base and V by 3 bases; bases with no gene match: 6. This CDR3 region has 18 residues.

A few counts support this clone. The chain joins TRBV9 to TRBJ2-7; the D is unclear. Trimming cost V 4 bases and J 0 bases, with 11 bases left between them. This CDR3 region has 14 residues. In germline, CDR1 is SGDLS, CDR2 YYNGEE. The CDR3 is CASSPTPGSYEQYF. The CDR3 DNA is TGTGCCAGCAGCCCCACCCCGGGCTCCTACGAGCAGTACTTC.

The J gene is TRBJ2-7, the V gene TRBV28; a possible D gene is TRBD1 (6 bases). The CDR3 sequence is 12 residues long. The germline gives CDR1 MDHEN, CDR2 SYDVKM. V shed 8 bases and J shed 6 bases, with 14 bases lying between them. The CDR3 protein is CASAETGSEQYF. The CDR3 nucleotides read TGTGCCAGCGCTGAAACAGGGAGCGAGCAGTACTTC.

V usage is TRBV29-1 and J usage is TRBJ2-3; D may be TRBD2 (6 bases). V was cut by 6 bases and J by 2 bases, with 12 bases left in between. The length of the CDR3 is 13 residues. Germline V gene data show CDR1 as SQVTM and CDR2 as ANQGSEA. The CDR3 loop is CSVLRGTTDTQYF. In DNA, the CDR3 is TGCAGCGTCCTCCGGGGGACCACAGATACGCAGTATTTT.

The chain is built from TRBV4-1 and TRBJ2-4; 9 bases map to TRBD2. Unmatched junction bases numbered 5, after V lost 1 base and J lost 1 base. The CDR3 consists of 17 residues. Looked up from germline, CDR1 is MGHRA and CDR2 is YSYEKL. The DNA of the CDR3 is TGCGCCAGCAGCCAAGGTCGCCTAGCGGGGGCCAAAAACATTCAGTACTTC. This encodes CASSQGRLAGAKNIQYF.

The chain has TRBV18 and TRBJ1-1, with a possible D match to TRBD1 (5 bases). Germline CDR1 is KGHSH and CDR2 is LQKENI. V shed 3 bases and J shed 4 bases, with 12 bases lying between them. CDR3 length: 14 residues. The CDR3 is CASSPQWGGTEAFF. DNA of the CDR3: TGTGCCAGCTCACCGCAGTGGGGGGGCACTGAAGCTTTCTTT.

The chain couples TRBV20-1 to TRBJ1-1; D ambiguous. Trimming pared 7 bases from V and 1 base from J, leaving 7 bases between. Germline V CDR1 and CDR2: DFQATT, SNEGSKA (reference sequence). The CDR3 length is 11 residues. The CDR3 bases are TGCAGTGTCTTACAGAACACTGAAGCTTTCTTT. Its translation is CSVLQNTEAFF.

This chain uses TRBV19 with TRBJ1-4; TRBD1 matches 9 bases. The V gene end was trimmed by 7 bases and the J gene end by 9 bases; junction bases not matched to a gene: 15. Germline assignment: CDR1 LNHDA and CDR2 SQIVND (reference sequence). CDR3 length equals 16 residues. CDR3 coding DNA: TGTGCCAGTACCGAATACACCCGGGACAGGGATAAAAAACTGTTTTTT. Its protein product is CASTEYTRDRDKKLFF.

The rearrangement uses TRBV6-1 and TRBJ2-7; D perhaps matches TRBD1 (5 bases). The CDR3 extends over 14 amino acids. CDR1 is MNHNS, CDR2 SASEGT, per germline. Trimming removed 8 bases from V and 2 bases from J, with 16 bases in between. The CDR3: CASAGAGSTYEQYF. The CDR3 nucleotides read TGTGCCAGCGCTGGGGCAGGGTCAACCTACGAGCAGTACTTC.

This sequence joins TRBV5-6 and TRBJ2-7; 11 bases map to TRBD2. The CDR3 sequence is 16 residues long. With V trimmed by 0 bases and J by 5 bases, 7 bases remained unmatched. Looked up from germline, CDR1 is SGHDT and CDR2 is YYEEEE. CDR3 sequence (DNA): TGTGCCAGCAGCTTGGCCACTAGCGGGAGCAACCACGAGCAGTACTTC. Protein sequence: CASSLATSGSNHEQYF.

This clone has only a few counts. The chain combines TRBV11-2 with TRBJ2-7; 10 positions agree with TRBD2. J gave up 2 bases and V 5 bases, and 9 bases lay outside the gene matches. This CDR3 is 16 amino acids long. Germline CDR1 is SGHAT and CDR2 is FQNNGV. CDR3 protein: CASSPRLAGPAYEQYF. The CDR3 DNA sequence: TGTGCCAGCAGCCCCCGACTAGCGGGTCCGGCCTACGAGCAGTACTTC.

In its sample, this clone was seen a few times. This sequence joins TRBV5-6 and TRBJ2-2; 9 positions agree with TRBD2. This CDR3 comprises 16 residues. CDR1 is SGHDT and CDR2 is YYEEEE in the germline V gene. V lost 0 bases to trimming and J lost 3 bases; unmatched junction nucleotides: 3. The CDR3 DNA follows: TGTGCCAGCAGCTTGGTCGTAGCGGGAGACACCGGGGAGCTGTTTTTT. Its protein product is CASSLVVAGDTGELFF.

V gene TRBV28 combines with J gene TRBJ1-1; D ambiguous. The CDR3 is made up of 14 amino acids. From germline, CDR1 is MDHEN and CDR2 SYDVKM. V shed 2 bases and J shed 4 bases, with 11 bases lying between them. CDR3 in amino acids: CASSLIVAGTEAFF. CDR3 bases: TGTGCCAGCAGTTTAATCGTGGCGGGCACTGAAGCTTTCTTT.

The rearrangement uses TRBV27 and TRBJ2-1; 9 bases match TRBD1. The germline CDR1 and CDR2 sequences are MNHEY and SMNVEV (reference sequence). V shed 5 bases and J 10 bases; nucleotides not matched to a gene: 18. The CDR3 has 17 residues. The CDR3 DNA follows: TGTGCCAGCAGTGCAAGGGACAGGGTAGGGGGCCCGGTGGAGCAGTTCTTC. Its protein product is CASSARDRVGGPVEQFF.

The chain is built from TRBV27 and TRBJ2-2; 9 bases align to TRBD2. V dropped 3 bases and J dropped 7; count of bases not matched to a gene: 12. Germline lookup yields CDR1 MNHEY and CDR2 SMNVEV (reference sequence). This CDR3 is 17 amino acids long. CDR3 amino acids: CASSFLGGRATGGELFF. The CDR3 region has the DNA TGTGCCAGCAGTTTTCTCGGCGGGAGGGCAACGGGCGGGGAGCTGTTTTTT.

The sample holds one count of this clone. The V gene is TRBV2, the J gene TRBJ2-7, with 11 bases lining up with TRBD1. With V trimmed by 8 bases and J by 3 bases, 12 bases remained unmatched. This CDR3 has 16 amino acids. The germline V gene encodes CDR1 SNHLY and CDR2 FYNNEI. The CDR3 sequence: CASYPRPGQGVYEQYF. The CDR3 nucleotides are TGTGCCAGCTATCCGAGACCGGGACAGGGGGTCTACGAGCAGTACTTC.

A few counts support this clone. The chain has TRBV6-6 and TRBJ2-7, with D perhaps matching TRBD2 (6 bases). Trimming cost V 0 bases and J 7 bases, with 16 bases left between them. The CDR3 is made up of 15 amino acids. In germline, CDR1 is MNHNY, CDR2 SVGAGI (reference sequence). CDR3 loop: CASSYSTFGGEEQYF. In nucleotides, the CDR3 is TGTGCCAGCAGTTACTCGACATTTGGAGGGGAAGAGCAGTACTTC.

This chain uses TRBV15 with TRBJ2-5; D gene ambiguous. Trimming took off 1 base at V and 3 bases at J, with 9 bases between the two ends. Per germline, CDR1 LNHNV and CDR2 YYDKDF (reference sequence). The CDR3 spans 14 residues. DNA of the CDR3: TGTGCCACCAGCAGAGCTCAGGCGAAAGAGACCCAGTACTTC. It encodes CATSRAQAKETQYF.

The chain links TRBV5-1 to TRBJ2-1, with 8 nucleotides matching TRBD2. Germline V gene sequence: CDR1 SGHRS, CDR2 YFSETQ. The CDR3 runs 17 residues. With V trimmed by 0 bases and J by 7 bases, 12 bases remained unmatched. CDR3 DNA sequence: TGCGCCAGCAGCTTGGGTCTGCTAGCGGGTATCTCGAATGAGCAGTTCTTC. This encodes CASSLGLLAGISNEQFF.

CDR3 bases: TGTGCCAGCAGCCCCGGGAGGACAGGGGCTAACTATGGCTACACCTTC. Protein product: CASSPGRTGANYGYTF. The chain has TRBV7-9 and TRBJ1-2; 9 bases match TRBD1. The CDR3 runs to 16 residues. The trim removed 5 bases at V and 0 bases at J, leaving 7 bases unmatched. Looked up from germline, CDR1 is SEHNR and CDR2 is FQNEAQ (reference sequence).

The CDR3 DNA sequence: TGTGCCAGCACCAGACTAGCCTCGAGTGGGGAGCTGTTTTTT. Residues: CASTRLASSGELFF. The chain combines TRBV27 with TRBJ2-2, with TRBD2 matching 7 bases. There are 14 residues in the CDR3. Trimming cost V 7 bases and J 8 bases; bases outside gene matches: 10. Germline V lookup: CDR1 MNHEY, CDR2 SMNVEV (reference sequence).

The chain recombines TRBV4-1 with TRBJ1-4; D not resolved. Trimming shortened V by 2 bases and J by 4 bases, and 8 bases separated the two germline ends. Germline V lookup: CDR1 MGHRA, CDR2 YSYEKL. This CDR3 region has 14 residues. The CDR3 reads CASSQSDNNEKLFF. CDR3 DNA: TGCGCCAGCAGCCAATCAGACAATAATGAAAAACTGTTTTTT.

In DNA, the CDR3 is TGTGCCAGCAGTTACTCGACAGGGGAGCGTGGCTACACCTTC. Translated: CASSYSTGERGYTF. The chain couples TRBV6-5 to TRBJ1-2, with 8 bases fitting TRBD1. The V gene's germline CDR1 is MNHEY and CDR2 SVGAGI. This CDR3 is built from 14 residues. J lost 7 bases, V lost 0 bases, and 4 bases had no gene match.